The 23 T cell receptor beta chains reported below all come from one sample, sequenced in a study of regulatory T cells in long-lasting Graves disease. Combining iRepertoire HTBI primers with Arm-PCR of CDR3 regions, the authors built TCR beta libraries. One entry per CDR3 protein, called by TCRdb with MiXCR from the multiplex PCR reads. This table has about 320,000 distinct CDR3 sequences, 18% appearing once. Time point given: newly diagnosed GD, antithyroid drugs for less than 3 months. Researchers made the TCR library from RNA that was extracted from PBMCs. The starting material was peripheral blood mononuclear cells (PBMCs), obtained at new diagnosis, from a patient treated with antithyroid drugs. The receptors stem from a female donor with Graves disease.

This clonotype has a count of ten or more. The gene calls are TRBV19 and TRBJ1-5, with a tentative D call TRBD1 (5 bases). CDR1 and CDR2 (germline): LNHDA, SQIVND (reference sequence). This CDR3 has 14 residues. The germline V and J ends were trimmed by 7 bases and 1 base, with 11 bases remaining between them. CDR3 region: CASNAGSSNQPQHF. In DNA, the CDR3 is TGTGCCAGTAACGCAGGGTCCAGCAATCAGCCCCAGCATTTT.

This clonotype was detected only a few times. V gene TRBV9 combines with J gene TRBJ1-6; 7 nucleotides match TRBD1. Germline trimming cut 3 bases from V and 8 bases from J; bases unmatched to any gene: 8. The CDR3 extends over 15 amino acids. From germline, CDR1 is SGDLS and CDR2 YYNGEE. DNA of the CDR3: TGTGCCAGCAGCGAAGAGGTACAGGGGTATTCACCCCTCCACTTT. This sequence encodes CASSEEVQGYSPLHF.

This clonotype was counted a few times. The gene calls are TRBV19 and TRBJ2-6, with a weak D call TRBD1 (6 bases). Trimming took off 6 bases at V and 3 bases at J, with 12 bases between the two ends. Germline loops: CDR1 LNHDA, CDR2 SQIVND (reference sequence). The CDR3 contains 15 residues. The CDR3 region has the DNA TGTGCCAGTAGCACTCAGGGGTATGGGGCCAACGTCCTGACTTTC. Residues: CASSTQGYGANVLTF. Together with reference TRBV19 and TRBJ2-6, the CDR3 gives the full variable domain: DGGITQSPKYLFRKEGQNVTLSCEQNLNHDAMYWYRQDPGQGLRLIYYSQIVNDFQKGDIAEGYSVSREKKESFPLTVTSAQKNPTAFYLCASSTQGYGANVLTFGAGSRLTVL.

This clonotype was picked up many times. The CDR3 nucleotides are TGTGCCACCAGTGATCCGAGACTAGCTGCAAGCACAGATACGCAGTATTTT. This encodes CATSDPRLAASTDTQYF. This sequence joins TRBV24-1 and TRBJ2-3, with 7 bases fitting TRBD2. After removal of 3 bases from V and 0 bases from J, the junction contained 8 bases not matched to a gene. CDR1 and CDR2 from the germline V gene are KGHDR and SFDVKD. The CDR3 extends over 17 amino acids.

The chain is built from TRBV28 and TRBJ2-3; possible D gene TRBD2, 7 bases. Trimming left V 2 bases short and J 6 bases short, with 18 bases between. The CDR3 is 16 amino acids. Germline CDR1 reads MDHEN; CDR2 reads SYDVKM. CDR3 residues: CASSLRGEGLEDTQYF. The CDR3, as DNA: TGTGCCAGCAGTTTAAGGGGGGAGGGCCTCGAGGATACGCAGTATTTT.

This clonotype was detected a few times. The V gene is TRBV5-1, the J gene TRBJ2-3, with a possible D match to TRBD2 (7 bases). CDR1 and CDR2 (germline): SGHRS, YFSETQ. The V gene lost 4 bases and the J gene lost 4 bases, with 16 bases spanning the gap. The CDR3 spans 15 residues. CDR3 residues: CASSPGGGGADTQYF. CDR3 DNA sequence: TGCGCCAGCAGCCCCGGAGGGGGGGGCGCAGATACGCAGTATTTT.

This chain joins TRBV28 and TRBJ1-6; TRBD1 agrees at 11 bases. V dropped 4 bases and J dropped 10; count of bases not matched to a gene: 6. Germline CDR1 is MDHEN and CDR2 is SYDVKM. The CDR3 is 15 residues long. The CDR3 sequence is CASSSRDRGDSPLHF. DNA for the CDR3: TGTGCCAGCAGTTCCCGGGACAGGGGGGACTCACCCCTCCACTTT. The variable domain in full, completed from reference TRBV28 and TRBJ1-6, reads DVKVTQSSRYLVKRTGEKVFLECVQDMDHENMFWYRQDPGLGLRLIYFSYDVKMKEKGDIPEGYSVSREKKERFSLILESASTNQTSMYLCASSSRDRGDSPLHFGNGTRLTVT.

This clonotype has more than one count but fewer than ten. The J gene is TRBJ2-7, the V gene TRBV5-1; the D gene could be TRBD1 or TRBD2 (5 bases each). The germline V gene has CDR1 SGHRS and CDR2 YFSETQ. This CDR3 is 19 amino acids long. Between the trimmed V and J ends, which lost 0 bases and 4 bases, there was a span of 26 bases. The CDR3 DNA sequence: TGCGCCAGCAGCTTGGGCGGGCAGGGAGAGAATACAGAAATATACGAGCAGTACTTC. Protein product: CASSLGGQGENTEIYEQYF.

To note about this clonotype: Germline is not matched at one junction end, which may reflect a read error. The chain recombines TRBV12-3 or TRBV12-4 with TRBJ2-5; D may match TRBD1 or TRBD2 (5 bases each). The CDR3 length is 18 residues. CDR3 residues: CASSLGDGGFIEGEIQCF. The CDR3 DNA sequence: TGTGCCAGCAGTTTAGGGGACGGTGGGTTTATCGAAGGAGAGATCCAGTGCTTC.

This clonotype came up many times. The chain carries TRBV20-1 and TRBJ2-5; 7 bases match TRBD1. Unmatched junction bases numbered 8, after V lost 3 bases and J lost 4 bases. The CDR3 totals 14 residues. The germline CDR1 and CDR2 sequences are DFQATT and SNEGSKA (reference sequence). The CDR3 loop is CSARSQGWGETQYF. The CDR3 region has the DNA TGCAGTGCTAGGTCACAGGGGTGGGGAGAGACCCAGTACTTC.

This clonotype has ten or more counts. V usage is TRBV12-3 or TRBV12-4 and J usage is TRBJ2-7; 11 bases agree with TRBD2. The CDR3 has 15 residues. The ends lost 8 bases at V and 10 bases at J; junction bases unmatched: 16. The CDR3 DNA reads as TGTGCCAGCCTTAAGAGCACTAGCGGGAGTTGGGAACAGTACTTC. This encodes CASLKSTSGSWEQYF.

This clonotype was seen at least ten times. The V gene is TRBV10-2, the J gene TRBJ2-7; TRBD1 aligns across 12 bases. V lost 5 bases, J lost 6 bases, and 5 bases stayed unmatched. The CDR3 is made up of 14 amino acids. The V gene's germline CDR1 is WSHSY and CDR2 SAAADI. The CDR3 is CASSPGQGAPEQYF. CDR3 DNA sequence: TGCGCCAGCAGTCCGGGACAGGGGGCGCCCGAGCAGTACTTC.

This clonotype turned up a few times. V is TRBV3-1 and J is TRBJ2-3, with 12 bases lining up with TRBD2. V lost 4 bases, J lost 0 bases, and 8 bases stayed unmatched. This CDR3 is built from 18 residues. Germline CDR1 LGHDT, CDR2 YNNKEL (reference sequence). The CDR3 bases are TGTGCCAGCAGCCCCCTAGCGGGAGGGTCCTCTAGCACAGATACGCAGTATTTT. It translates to CASSPLAGGSSSTDTQYF.

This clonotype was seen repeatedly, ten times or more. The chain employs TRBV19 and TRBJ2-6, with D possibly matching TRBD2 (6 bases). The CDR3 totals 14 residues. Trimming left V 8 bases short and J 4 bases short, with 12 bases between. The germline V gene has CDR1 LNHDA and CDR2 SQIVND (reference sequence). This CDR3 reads CASRGVDGANVLTF. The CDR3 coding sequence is TGTGCCAGTCGCGGGGTCGACGGGGCCAACGTCCTGACTTTC.

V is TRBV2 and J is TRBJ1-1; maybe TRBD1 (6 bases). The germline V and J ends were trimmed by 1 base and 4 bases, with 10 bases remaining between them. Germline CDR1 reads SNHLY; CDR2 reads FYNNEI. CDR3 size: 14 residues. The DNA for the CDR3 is TGTGCCAGCAGTGAAGACAGGGTGTTCACTGAAGCTTTCTTT. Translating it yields CASSEDRVFTEAFF.

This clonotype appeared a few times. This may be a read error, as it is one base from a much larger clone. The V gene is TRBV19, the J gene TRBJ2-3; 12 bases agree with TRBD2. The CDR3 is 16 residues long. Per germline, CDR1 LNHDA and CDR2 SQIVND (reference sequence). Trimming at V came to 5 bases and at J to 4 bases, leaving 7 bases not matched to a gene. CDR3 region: CASSAASGRGADTQYF. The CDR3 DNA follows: TGTGCCAGTAGTGCCGCTAGCGGGAGGGGCGCAGATACGCAGTATTTT.

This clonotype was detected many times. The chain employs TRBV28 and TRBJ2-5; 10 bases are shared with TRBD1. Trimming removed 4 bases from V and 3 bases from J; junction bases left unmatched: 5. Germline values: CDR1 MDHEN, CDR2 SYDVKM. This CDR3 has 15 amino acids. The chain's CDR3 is CASSSPGTGEETQYF. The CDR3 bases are TGTGCCAGCAGTTCACCCGGGACAGGGGAAGAGACCCAGTACTTC.

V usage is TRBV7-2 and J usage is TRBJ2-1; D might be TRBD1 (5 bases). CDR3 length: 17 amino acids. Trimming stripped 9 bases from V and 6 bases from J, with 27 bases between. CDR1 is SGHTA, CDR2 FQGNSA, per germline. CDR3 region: CASSLSGHKKRGNEQFF. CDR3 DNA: TGTGCCAGTAGTTTAAGTGGGCACAAAAAAAGGGGCAATGAGCAGTTCTTC.

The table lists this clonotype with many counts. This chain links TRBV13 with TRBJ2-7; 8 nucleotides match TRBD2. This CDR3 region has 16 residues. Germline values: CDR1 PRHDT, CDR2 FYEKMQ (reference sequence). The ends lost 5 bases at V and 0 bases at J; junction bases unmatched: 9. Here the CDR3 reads CASSPRLATSSYEQYF. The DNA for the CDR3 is TGTGCCAGCAGCCCCCGACTAGCGACGAGCTCCTACGAGCAGTACTTC.

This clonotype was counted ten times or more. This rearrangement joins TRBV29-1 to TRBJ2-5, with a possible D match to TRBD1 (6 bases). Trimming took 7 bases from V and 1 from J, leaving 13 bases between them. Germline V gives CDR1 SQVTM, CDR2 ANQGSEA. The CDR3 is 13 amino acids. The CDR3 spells CSGQYRVQETQYF. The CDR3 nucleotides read TGCAGCGGACAATACAGGGTCCAAGAGACCCAGTACTTC.

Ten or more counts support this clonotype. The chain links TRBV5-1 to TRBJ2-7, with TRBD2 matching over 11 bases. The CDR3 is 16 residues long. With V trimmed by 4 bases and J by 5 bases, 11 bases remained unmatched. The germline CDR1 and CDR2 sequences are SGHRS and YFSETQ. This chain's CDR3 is CASSALTSGSVDEQYF. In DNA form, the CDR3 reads TGCGCCAGCAGCGCCTTAACTAGCGGGAGCGTCGACGAGCAGTACTTC.

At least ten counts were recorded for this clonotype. The CDR3 nucleotides read TGTGCCAGCAGTTTCCTAGCGGGACTTTCGGGGAACACCGGGGAGCTGTTTTTT. Translated: CASSFLAGLSGNTGELFF. The rearrangement links TRBV6-5 to TRBJ2-2; 9 bases align to TRBD2. The CDR3 consists of 18 residues. The J segment lost 1 base and the V segment lost 4 bases, leaving 10 bases of the junction unmatched. From germline, CDR1 is MNHEY and CDR2 SVGAGI.

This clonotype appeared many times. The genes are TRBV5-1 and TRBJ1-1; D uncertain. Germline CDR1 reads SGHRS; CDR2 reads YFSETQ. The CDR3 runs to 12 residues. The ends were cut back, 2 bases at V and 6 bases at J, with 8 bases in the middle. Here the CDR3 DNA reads TGCGCCAGCAGCTTTGATGGGTCTGAAGCTTTCTTT. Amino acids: CASSFDGSEAFF.